This TCR beta chain was profiled in a study of CD8+ T cells in alopecia areata. About this clone: This specimen includes other DNA sequences encoding the same CDR3.

The CDR3 extends over 11 amino acids. The germline V gene encodes CDR1 LNHDA and CDR2 SQIVND (reference sequence). Trimming took off 5 bases at V and 4 bases at J, with 3 bases between the two ends. Treatment defined: oral pan-JAK inhibitor, 5-10 mg twice daily. Alopecia areata patients provided lesional scalp punch biopsies and peripheral blood, both collected for the study. Extraction of RNA preceded its reverse transcription into cDNA, which served as the sequencing template. Here immunoSEQ multiplex PCR was the method, and the copy in TCRdb shows in-frame clones only, minus some. The sample contains some 200,000 clones, more than 45% of which appear only once.

The TCR sequence derives from a human donor with alopecia areata. The chain has TRBV19 and TRBJ1-5; D remains unclear. The sequencing here drew on CD4+ T cells sorted from blood, taken at week 4, from a patient treated with tofacitinib. Here the CDR3 DNA reads TGTGCCAGTAGTCCGAATCAGCCCCAGCATTTT. As protein: CASSPNQPQHF.